This record covers a single T cell receptor beta chain. Libraries were prepared by immunoSEQ multiplex PCR; TCRdb keeps only in-frame clonotypes and omits some of them. In the table there are about 100,000 clones, almost 95% of which are singletons. This record belongs to a study of T cell changes during pregnancy in multiple sclerosis. J lost 3 bases, V lost 4 bases, and 5 bases had no gene match. Germline-derived CDR1 and CDR2 are MNHNS and SASEGT. The CDR3 covers 16 residues. This TCR came from a female donor with multiple sclerosis, enrolled in a pregnancy study. This chain uses TRBV6-1 with TRBJ2-3, with TRBD2 identical over 12 bases. The sample consisted of peripheral blood, taken before pregnancy. Here the CDR3 DNA reads TGTGCCAGCAGTGTGACTAGCGGGAGTTTTACAGATACGCAGTATTTT. Its translation is CASSVTSGSFTDTQYF.